The clone carrying this T cell receptor (beta chain) has only a few counts. Its specificity is not known. Produced via immunoSEQ multiplex PCR; TCRdb's table is partial and in-frame only. The table lists around 50,000 clones, about 86% of them singletons. This sample is part of a study of T cell responses to AZD1222 COVID-19 vaccine. Study-level points and caveats: The study identified only 6 or 7 AZD1222 recipients as seropositive at baseline. Reportedly, close to half of spike-specific TCRs are directed against unmutated variant regions.

Trimming cost V 4 bases and J 2 bases; bases outside gene matches: 12. The CDR3 is 20 residues long. Germline V gene lookup returns CDR1 MDHEN and CDR2 SYDVKM. The chain is built from TRBV28 and TRBJ2-6; 12 bases match TRBD2. This clonotype was sampled from an adult in good health. Source: peripheral blood, taken on day 0 of AZD1222 vaccination. The DNA of the CDR3 is TGTGCCAGCAGTTCCTTAAGAAGGGCTAGCGGGAGGGCTGGGGCCAACGTCCTGACTTTC. Protein: CASSSLRRASGRAGANVLTF. The full variable domain, with the rest looked up from reference TRBV28 and TRBJ2-6, is DVKVTQSSRYLVKRTGEKVFLECVQDMDHENMFWYRQDPGLGLRLIYFSYDVKMKEKGDIPEGYSVSREKKERFSLILESASTNQTSMYLCASSSLRRASGRAGANVLTFGAGSRLTVL.